This is a list of T cell receptor beta chains from one sample in a study of blood T cell repertoires in COVID-19. Sequenced by immunoSEQ multiplex PCR; TCRdb stores in-frame clones only, minus some. This sample has about 340,000 clones, with 91% found just once. Material: peripheral blood. These receptors were obtained from a woman younger than 30 who had recovered from COVID-19. The conserved cysteine and the conserved F or W are not part of the CDR3 here. A D gene is named only where the DNA matches it firmly.

v_call d_call cdr3_aa
TRBV9 NA ASAQQGVVGGYT
TRBV4-1 TRBD2 ASSQLRREEETQY
TRBV6-5 NA ASRQGSFGYT
TRBV6-5 TRBD1 ASSLRTGGSQPQH
TRBV5-1 NA ASSLTQRQETQY
TRBV24-1 TRBD1 ATSDFRTGKQETQY
TRBV30 NA AWTGRDNQPQH
TRBV4-1 NA ASSQGVFRGNEQF
TRBV11-3 NA ASSLDGGNQPQH
TRBV6-5 TRBD1 ASRGTGGYGYT
TRBV5-5 TRBD1 ASSNRTGANNEQF
TRBV19 TRBD1 ASSPLGQIYGYT
TRBV11-3 NA ASSLAGIGGYT
TRBV24-1 TRBD2 ATSDPTHRVAGVSEQF
TRBV5-4 NA ASSLSGARGTQY
TRBV4-1 NA ASSQETGIQETQY
TRBV5-1 TRBD2 ASSLALAGERTGELF
TRBV6-6 NA ASSYRFGLEETQY
TRBV19 TRBD2 ASSVGLDYNEQF